This entry describes one TCR beta chain. The CDR3 length is 14 residues. The germline CDR1 and CDR2 sequences are KGHSH and LQKENI. Trimming stripped 2 bases from V and 2 bases from J, with 6 bases between. These data come from a study of blood T cell repertoires in COVID-19. Overall study context: T cells, B-cell-depleted T cells, or PBMCs supplied cDNA or gDNA.

Original analysis: Amplification of reference gene primers provided the estimated nucleated cell counts. Clones were read by immunoSEQ multiplex PCR, and TCRdb kept only the in-frame ones, dropping some. From that table come the V and J calls and clone size; the DNA was used to work out D and trimming. The data contain around 150,000 clones, 60% to 80% of them singletons. This receptor was taken from a man aged 50-59 years with active or convalescent COVID-19. The chain recombines TRBV18 with TRBJ1-4; TRBD1 might be the D (6 bases). Specimen: peripheral blood. The CDR3 loop reads CASSPDRTNEKLFF. CDR3 nucleotide sequence: TGTGCCAGCTCACCAGACAGGACTAATGAAAAACTGTTTTTT.